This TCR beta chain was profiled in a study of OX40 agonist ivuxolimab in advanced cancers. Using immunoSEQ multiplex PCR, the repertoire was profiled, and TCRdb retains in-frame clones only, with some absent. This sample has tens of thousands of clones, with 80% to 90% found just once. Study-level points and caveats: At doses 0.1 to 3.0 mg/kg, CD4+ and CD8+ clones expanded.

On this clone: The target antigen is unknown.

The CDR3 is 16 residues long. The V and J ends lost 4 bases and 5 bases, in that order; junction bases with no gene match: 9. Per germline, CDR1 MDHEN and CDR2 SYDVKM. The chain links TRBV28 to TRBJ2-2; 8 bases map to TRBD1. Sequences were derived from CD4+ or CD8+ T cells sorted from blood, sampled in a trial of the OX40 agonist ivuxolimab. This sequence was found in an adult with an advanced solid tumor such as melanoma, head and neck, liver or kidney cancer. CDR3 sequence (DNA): TGTGCCAGCAGTTCGGGACAGGCGATTGGAACCGGGGAGCTGTTTTTT. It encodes CASSSGQAIGTGELFF.